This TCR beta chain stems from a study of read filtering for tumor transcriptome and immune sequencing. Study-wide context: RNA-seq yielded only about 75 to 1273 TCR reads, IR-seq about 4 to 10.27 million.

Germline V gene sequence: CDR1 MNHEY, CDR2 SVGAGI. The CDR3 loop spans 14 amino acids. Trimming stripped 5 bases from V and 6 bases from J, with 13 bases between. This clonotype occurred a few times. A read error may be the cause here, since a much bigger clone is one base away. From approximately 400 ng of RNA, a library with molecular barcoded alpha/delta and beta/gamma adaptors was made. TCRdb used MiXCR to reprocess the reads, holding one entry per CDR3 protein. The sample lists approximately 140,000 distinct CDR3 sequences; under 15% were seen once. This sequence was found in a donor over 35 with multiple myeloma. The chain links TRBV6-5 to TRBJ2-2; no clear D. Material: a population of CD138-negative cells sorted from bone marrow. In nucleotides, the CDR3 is TGTGCCAGCAGTCCCGCCTATTACGCCGGGGAGCTGTTTTTT. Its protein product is CASSPAYYAGELFF.